This TCR beta chain comes out of a study of blood T cell repertoires in COVID-19. The wider study: Acute and convalescent COVID-19 samples came from the United States, Italy and Spain.

CDR3 length: 16 amino acids. Recruited during active infection, patients (from Seattle) were subsequently followed longitudinally. Authors' data handling: Researchers report that nucleated cell counts were estimated from reference gene primer amplification. Some clones are missing from TCRdb's copy, which holds only in-frame ones; the method was immunoSEQ multiplex PCR. That table gives V, J and clone size, and the DNA gave D and trimming. Here the sample spans roughly 200,000 clones, 84% being singletons. This sequence joins TRBV21-1 and TRBJ2-3; no check of the table's D call, TRBD1, against the DNA was made. TRBV21-1 constitutes a pseudogene. Sequenced: peripheral blood. The TCR originated in a woman aged 80 or over with COVID-19, enrolled during active disease. This CDR3 is CASSKVQGLSTDTQYF. In DNA form, the CDR3 reads TGTGCCAGCAGCAAAGTCCAGGGGCTTAGCACAGATACGCAGTATTTT.